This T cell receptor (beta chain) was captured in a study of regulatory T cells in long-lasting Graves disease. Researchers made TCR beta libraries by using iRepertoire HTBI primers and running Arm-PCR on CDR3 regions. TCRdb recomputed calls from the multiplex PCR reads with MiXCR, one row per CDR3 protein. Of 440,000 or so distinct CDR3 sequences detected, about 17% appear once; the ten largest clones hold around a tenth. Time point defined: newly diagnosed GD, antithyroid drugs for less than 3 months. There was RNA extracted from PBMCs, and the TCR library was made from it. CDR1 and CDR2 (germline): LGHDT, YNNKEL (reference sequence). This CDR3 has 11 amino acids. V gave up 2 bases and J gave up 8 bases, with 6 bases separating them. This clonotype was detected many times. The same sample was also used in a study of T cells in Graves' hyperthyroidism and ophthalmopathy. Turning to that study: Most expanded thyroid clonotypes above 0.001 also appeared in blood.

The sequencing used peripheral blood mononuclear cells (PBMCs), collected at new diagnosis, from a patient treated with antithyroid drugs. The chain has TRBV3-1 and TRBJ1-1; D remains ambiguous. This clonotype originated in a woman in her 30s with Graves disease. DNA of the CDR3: TGTGCCAGCAGCCAATTGCAGGAAGCTTTCTTT. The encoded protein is CASSQLQEAFF.